This T cell receptor (beta chain) was captured by sequencing in a study of radiotherapy plus CTLA-4 blockade in lung cancer. About the study: Overall, 15% to 20% of patients showed an objective response, while 31% attained disease control.

Some clones are missing from TCRdb's copy, which holds only in-frame ones; the method was immunoSEQ multiplex PCR. The sample shows around 80,000 clones, roughly 80% of them seen only once. Concerning this clone itself: Its target is not known.

Per the germline V gene, CDR1 is MNHNY and CDR2 is SVGAGI (reference sequence). This CDR3 has 15 residues. V dropped 8 bases and J dropped 8 bases, with 23 bases sitting between them. The study, taken as a whole, reports: Following radiotherapy plus ipilimumab, tumor-derived TCR clones expanded in the blood. According to reports, early shifts in blood T cell clones, alongside interferon-beta, forecast response most accurately.

V usage is TRBV6-6 and J usage is TRBJ2-3, with a possible D match to TRBD2 (6 bases). This receptor was taken from a human donor with non-small cell lung cancer who had stable disease on radiotherapy plus ipilimumab. Sequencing used peripheral blood, obtained from a patient treated with radiotherapy plus ipilimumab. CDR3 residues: CASEIGRNRGATQYF. The CDR3 DNA is TGTGCCAGCGAAATCGGGAGAAACAGAGGCGCTACGCAGTATTTT.